Reported below is one T cell receptor (beta chain). What it recognizes is unknown. Germline CDR1 and CDR2: LNHDA and SQIVND (reference sequence). The CDR3 totals 14 residues. Trimming removed 3 bases at V and 0 bases at J, with 5 bases between. Using immunoSEQ multiplex PCR, the repertoire was profiled, and TCRdb retains in-frame clones only, with some absent. Among approximately 6,500 clones listed, under 75% were seen once. The data stem from a study of tissue T cells after allogeneic stem cell transplantation. Study-wide results and limits: This small cohort was clinically heterogeneous, and sampling depth was a limitation. In patients and mice, blood and spleen missed much of tissue repertoire. Motif-based clustering found tissue-specific repertoire signatures shared across patients, though few clones were shared.

This chain joins TRBV19 and TRBJ2-2; TRBD2 might be the D (5 bases). The sequencing here drew on duodenum tissue, taken at autopsy. The source of this sequence is a woman between 18 and 55 years old with breast cancer. The DNA of the CDR3 is TGTGCCAGTAGTATTAGCGCGAACACCGGGGAGCTGTTTTTT. Translation gives CASSISANTGELFF.